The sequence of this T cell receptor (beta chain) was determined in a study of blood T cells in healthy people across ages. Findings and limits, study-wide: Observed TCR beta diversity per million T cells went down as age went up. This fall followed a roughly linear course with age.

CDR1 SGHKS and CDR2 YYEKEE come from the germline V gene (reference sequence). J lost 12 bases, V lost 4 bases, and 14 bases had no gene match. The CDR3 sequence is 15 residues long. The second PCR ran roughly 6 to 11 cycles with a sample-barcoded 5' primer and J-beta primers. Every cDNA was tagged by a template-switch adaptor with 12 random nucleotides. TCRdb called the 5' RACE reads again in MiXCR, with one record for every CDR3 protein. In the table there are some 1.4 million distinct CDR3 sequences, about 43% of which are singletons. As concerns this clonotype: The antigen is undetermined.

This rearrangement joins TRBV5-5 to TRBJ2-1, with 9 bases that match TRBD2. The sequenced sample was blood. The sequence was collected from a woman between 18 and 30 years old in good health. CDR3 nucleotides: TGTGCCAGCAGCCTAACTAGCGGGTGGCAGGTAGGGCAGTTCTTC. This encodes CASSLTSGWQVGQFF.